This TCR beta chain was sequenced in a study of OX40 agonist ivuxolimab in advanced cancers. Study context: Age averaged around 58 years (range about 23 to 85), and less than 85% were male.

TCRdb keeps only in-frame clones here, not all; method: immunoSEQ multiplex PCR. The sample shows some 100,000 clones, around 90% of them seen only once. Findings and limits, study-wide: In CD8+ T cells, expanded clones were on average more numerous than in CD4+.

Note on this clone: What it binds is not known.

The germline V gene encodes CDR1 SGHAT and CDR2 FQNNGV. Trimming took off 5 bases at V and 1 base at J, with 22 bases between the two ends. The CDR3 covers 18 residues. The sample was CD4+ or CD8+ T cells sorted from blood, taken in a trial of the OX40 agonist ivuxolimab. The J gene is TRBJ2-3, the V gene TRBV11-2, with D perhaps matching TRBD2 (6 bases). This TCR was sampled from an adult with an advanced solid tumor such as melanoma, head and neck, liver or kidney cancer. CDR3 sequence: CASSGIKGRKEGTDTQYF. The CDR3 bases are TGTGCCAGCAGCGGGATCAAGGGGAGGAAGGAAGGCACAGATACGCAGTATTTT.